A single sample gave rise to the 7 T cell receptor beta chains below, sequenced in a study of T cell responses to AZD1222 COVID-19 vaccine. The table came from immunoSEQ multiplex PCR; TCRdb's copy has only in-frame clones and leaves some out. The top ten hold over 5% of the sample, which has around 130,000 clones, around 90% seen once. The sequences come from peripheral blood, collected 28 days after the second AZD1222 dose. These TCRs come from an adult who received the AZD1222 COVID-19 vaccine.

This clone was observed a handful of times. The V and J genes are TRBV3-1 (or the pseudogene TRBV3-2) and TRBJ2-1; 7 bases fit TRBD2. V lost 1 base, J lost 7 bases, and 1 base stayed unmatched. The CDR3 is 13 residues long. CDR1 and CDR2 from the germline V gene are LGHDT and YNNKEL (reference sequence). The CDR3 DNA reads TGTGCCAGCAGCCAAGTGGGGGGGAATGAGCAGTTCTTC. Translation gives CASSQVGGNEQFF.

V is TRBV6-5 and J is TRBJ1-3; D might be TRBD1 (5 bases). The germline V and J ends were trimmed by 6 bases and 4 bases, with 16 bases remaining between them. Germline V gene data show CDR1 as MNHEY and CDR2 as SVGAGI. This CDR3 contains 15 residues. CDR3 coding DNA: TGTGCCAGCAGCGTAGGTGGGGCAGCAGGAAACACCATATATTTT. It is translated as CASSVGGAAGNTIYF.

The chain has TRBV21-1 and TRBJ1-5. TRBV21-1 counts as a pseudogene. This CDR3 region has 15 residues. The CDR3 bases are TGTGCCAGCAGCAAAGAGGTAGAGGGTCGAAAGCCCCAGCATTTT. Translation: CASSKEVEGRKPQHF.

V gene TRBV19 combines with J gene TRBJ1-5, with D uncertain. Germline V lookup: CDR1 LNHDA, CDR2 SQIVND (reference sequence). Trimming stripped 6 bases from V and 9 bases from J, with 15 bases between. The CDR3 spans 13 residues. The CDR3 DNA sequence: TGTGCCAGTAGAGGCGGACCCGATTTGCCCCAGCATTTT. Translating it yields CASRGGPDLPQHF.

The V gene is TRBV2, the J gene TRBJ2-5, with D perhaps matching TRBD2 (6 bases). The CDR3 runs to 12 residues. From germline, CDR1 is SNHLY and CDR2 FYNNEI. Trimming removed 6 bases at V and 5 bases at J, with 10 bases between. CDR3 sequence (DNA): TGTGCCAGCAGGGACGGAGGGGAGACCCAGTACTTC. It codes for CASRDGGETQYF.

The chain employs TRBV30 and TRBJ2-7; possibly TRBD1 for D (5 bases). Germline lookup yields CDR1 GTSNPN and CDR2 SVGIG (reference sequence). With 0 bases removed from V and 5 bases from J, the gap between germline ends came to 17 bases. There are 15 residues in the CDR3. This chain's CDR3 is CAWSVLLNRPHEQYF. CDR3 bases: TGTGCCTGGAGTGTACTTCTTAACAGGCCTCACGAGCAGTACTTC.

The V call is TRBV7-2, the J call TRBJ1-5; D is undetermined. Germline CDR1 reads SGHTA; CDR2 reads FQGNSA. Trimming cost V 1 base and J 0 bases, with 7 bases left between them. This CDR3 has 15 amino acids. The CDR3 spells CASSLGPYSNQPQHF. The CDR3 nucleotides are TGTGCCAGCAGCTTAGGACCTTATAGCAATCAGCCCCAGCATTTT. Full variable domain (remainder filled in from reference TRBV7-2 and TRBJ1-5): GAGVSQSPSNKVTEKGKDVELRCDPISGHTALYWYRQSLGQGLEFLIYFQGNSAPDKSGLPSDRFSAERTGGSVSTLTIQRTQQEDSAVYLCASSLGPYSNQPQHFGDGTRLSIL.